These 32 T cell receptor beta chains share one sample of origin, sequenced in a study of blood T cell repertoires in COVID-19. Clones were read by immunoSEQ multiplex PCR, and TCRdb kept only the in-frame ones, dropping some. The sample carries about 160,000 clones, approximately 91% recorded once. The sequenced sample consisted of peripheral blood. The source of these receptors is a man between 18 and 29 years old with acute or convalescent COVID-19.

The chain recombines TRBV5-5 with TRBJ1-4; D not certain. From germline, CDR1 is SGHKS and CDR2 YYEKEE (reference sequence). There are 15 residues in the CDR3. V lost 0 bases and J lost 3, with 9 bases in between. CDR3 bases: TGTGCCAGCAGCTTGGGGGCCACCTCTAATGAAAAACTGTTTTTT. Translation: CASSLGATSNEKLFF.

CDR3 DNA: TGTGCCAGCAGCGCAACTAGCGGGAGGGCCAGGGCAGATACGCAGTATTTT. Residues: CASSATSGRARADTQYF. This chain links TRBV9 with TRBJ2-3; 13 bases match TRBD2. With V trimmed by 3 bases and J by 4 bases, 8 bases remained unmatched. CDR1 SGDLS and CDR2 YYNGEE come from the germline V gene. This CDR3 region has 17 residues.

J is TRBJ2-5 and V is TRBV25-1; 14 positions agree with TRBD2. Unmatched junction bases numbered 5, after V lost 2 bases and J lost 0 bases. Germline V gives CDR1 MGHDK, CDR2 SYGVNS. The CDR3 loop spans 18 amino acids. The CDR3 sequence is CASSESTTSGRDQETQYF. In DNA, the CDR3 is TGTGCCAGCAGTGAAAGTACGACTAGCGGGAGGGACCAAGAGACCCAGTACTTC.

V is TRBV7-9 and J is TRBJ2-2, with TRBD2 matching over 8 bases. The germline V gene encodes CDR1 SEHNR and CDR2 FQNEAQ (reference sequence). With V trimmed by 2 bases and J by 4 bases, 3 bases remained unmatched. This CDR3 contains 15 residues. Here the CDR3 reads CASSLFGGATGELFF. DNA of the CDR3: TGTGCCAGCAGCTTATTCGGGGGGGCCACCGGGGAGCTGTTTTTT.

This rearrangement joins TRBV19 to TRBJ1-5, with D possibly matching TRBD1 (6 bases). CDR3 length: 14 amino acids. Germline V gives CDR1 LNHDA, CDR2 SQIVND (reference sequence). Deletions cut 10 bases from V and 2 bases from J, with 15 bases between. The CDR3 region has the DNA TGTGCCACCCAGGACAGCTTTCGCAATCAGCCCCAGCATTTT. This codes for CATQDSFRNQPQHF.

J is TRBJ2-6 and V is TRBV9; D uncertain. The CDR3 consists of 17 residues. CDR1 and CDR2 (germline): SGDLS, YYNGEE. V lost 7 bases and J lost 0, with 17 bases in between. In nucleotides, the CDR3 is TGTGCCAGCTGTCCAGCACCTAGGAGCTCTGGGGCCAACGTCCTGACTTTC. Residues: CASCPAPRSSGANVLTF.

The rearrangement uses TRBV6-5 and TRBJ1-5, with TRBD1 as a possible D gene (6 bases). V was shortened by 6 bases and J by 4 bases, with 10 bases between the two germline ends. Looked up from germline, CDR1 is MNHEY and CDR2 is SVGAGI. CDR3 length: 13 residues. For the CDR3, the DNA is TGTGCCAGCAGAGCAGACAGGAATCAGCCCCAGCATTTT. It codes for CASRADRNQPQHF.

The genes are TRBV20-1 and TRBJ2-3; 11 nucleotides agree with TRBD2. This CDR3 region has 16 residues. With V trimmed by 3 bases and J by 1 base, 6 bases remained unmatched. CDR1 and CDR2 (germline): DFQATT, SNEGSKA (reference sequence). CDR3 sequence: CSASLLAGGGTDTQYF. CDR3 bases: TGCAGTGCTAGTCTTCTAGCGGGAGGAGGCACAGATACGCAGTATTTT.

The V gene is TRBV12-1, the J gene TRBJ2-1; no check of the table's D call, TRBD2, against the DNA was made. TRBV12-1 is given as a pseudogene. The CDR3 is 17 residues long. In DNA, the CDR3 is TGTGCCAGCAGCACGGGACTAGCGGGAGTAGTCGGGCGGGAGCAGTTCTTC. Its protein is CASSTGLAGVVGREQFF.

The chain uses TRBV4-1 and TRBJ1-6, with 7 bases aligning to TRBD1. The germline CDR1 and CDR2 sequences are MGHRA and YSYEKL. The CDR3 covers 17 residues. V was pared by 1 base and J by 9 bases, with 12 bases of the junction left unmatched. In nucleotides, the CDR3 is TGCGCCAGCAGCCAAGCCCCGGGACAGACTGCTTCTTCACCCCTCCACTTT. Translating gives CASSQAPGQTASSPLHF.

With respect to this clone: The sample carries other DNA sequences with the same CDR3. V usage is TRBV12-3 or TRBV12-4 and J usage is TRBJ2-5; D is uncertain. The CDR3 is 12 amino acids. V was shortened by 3 bases and J by 4 bases, with 6 bases between the two germline ends. CDR3 sequence (DNA): TGTGCCAGCAGTTTCCGCGGAGAGACCCAGTACTTC. It yields the protein CASSFRGETQYF.

The chain carries TRBV7-8 and TRBJ2-5; 7 positions agree with TRBD1. J was trimmed by 2 bases and V by 3 bases; bases with no gene match: 12. The CDR3 runs to 17 residues. CDR1 and CDR2 from the germline V gene are SGHVS and FQNEAQ. The CDR3 loop reads CASSLGKGGAGQETQYF. The CDR3 DNA reads TGTGCCAGCAGCTTGGGTAAAGGGGGCGCTGGGCAAGAGACCCAGTACTTC.

The count of this clone is one. This chain uses TRBV28 with TRBJ1-1; 11 nucleotides agree with TRBD1. The V gene's germline CDR1 is MDHEN and CDR2 SYDVKM. The CDR3 consists of 17 residues. The junction had 7 bases not matched to a gene; V was cut back by 4 bases and J by 0 bases. For the CDR3, the DNA is TGTGCCAGCAGTTCATCAAGGACAGGGGGCCTGAACACTGAAGCTTTCTTT. Amino acids: CASSSSRTGGLNTEAFF.

The chain is built from TRBV5-1 and TRBJ2-2; tentative D call: TRBD2 (5 bases). Trimming removed 4 bases from V and 4 bases from J, with 20 bases in between. CDR1 is SGHRS, CDR2 YFSETQ, per germline. CDR3 size: 17 residues. CDR3: CASSVIPGSFSTGELFF. The CDR3 bases are TGCGCCAGCAGCGTGATTCCGGGATCATTTTCCACCGGGGAGCTGTTTTTT.

This clone showed up just once. The chain carries TRBV6-5 and TRBJ1-2; D is ambiguous. Germline lookup yields CDR1 MNHEY and CDR2 SVGAGI. CDR3 length: 14 amino acids. V was cut by 4 bases and J by 4 bases, with 13 bases left in between. The CDR3 protein is CASSSEHKGYGYTF. CDR3 in DNA: TGTGCCAGCAGTTCGGAGCACAAAGGCTATGGCTACACCTTC.

This chain links TRBV6-4 with TRBJ1-2; 8 bases fit TRBD1. With 6 bases clipped from V and 3 bases from J, the junction kept 6 bases outside the gene matches. Germline lookup yields CDR1 MRHNA and CDR2 SNTAGT. CDR3 length: 14 amino acids. The CDR3 DNA reads as TGTGCCAGCAGCCACAGGGGGTCGGACTATGGCTACACCTTC. It specifies CASSHRGSDYGYTF.

The rearrangement uses TRBV5-1 and TRBJ1-4; D unclear. Germline CDR1 SGHRS, CDR2 YFSETQ. The CDR3 consists of 14 residues. Trimming cost V 2 bases and J 5 bases, with 10 bases left between them. The CDR3 loop reads CASSLGGLNEKLFF. The CDR3, as DNA: TGCGCCAGCAGCTTAGGAGGCCTGAATGAAAAACTGTTTTTT. Complete variable domain (other parts from reference TRBV5-1 and TRBJ1-4): KAGVTQTPRYLIKTRGQQVTLSCSPISGHRSVSWYQQTPGQGLQFLFEYFSETQRNKGNFPGRFSGRQFSNSRSEMNVSTLELGDSALYLCASSLGGLNEKLFFGSGTQLSVL.

The chain recombines TRBV18 with TRBJ1-4; no clear D gene. Germline V CDR1 and CDR2: KGHSH, LQKENI. The CDR3 consists of 16 residues. Deletions cut 1 base from V and 3 bases from J, with 12 bases between. DNA of the CDR3: TGTGCCAGCTCACCACGGCTCCAAGTGGCTAATGAAAAACTGTTTTTT. As protein: CASSPRLQVANEKLFF. The full variable domain, rest sourced from reference TRBV18 and TRBJ1-4, is NAGVMQNPRHLVRRRGQEARLRCSPMKGHSHVYWYRQLPEEGLKFMVYLQKENIIDESGMPKERFSAEFPKEGPSILRIQQVVRGDSAAYFCASSPRLQVANEKLFFGSGTQLSVL.

The chain couples TRBV19 to TRBJ2-1; TRBD2 matches 8 bases. The V gene's germline CDR1 is LNHDA and CDR2 SQIVND (reference sequence). J lost 8 bases, V lost 1 base, and 4 bases had no gene match. The CDR3 runs to 14 residues. This CDR3 is CASSIAGGTHEQFF. The CDR3 bases are TGTGCCAGTAGTATAGCGGGAGGGACCCATGAGCAGTTCTTC.

DNA for the CDR3: TGCGCCAGCAGCGGTCTAGCGGACCAGTACTACGAGCAGTACTTC. Protein: CASSGLADQYYEQYF. The chain combines TRBV5-1 with TRBJ2-7; 7 bases fit TRBD2. This CDR3 is 15 amino acids long. J lost 3 bases, V lost 4 bases, and 10 bases had no gene match. The germline CDR1 and CDR2 sequences are SGHRS and YFSETQ.

The chain recombines TRBV7-8 with TRBJ1-2; maybe TRBD1 (5 bases). The CDR3 covers 17 residues. Germline lookup yields CDR1 SGHVS and CDR2 FQNEAQ. Between the trimmed V and J ends, which lost 5 bases and 0 bases, there was a span of 19 bases. The CDR3 region has the DNA TGTGCCAGCAGCCCTCGGCGGGGACCAGGCTCTAACTATGGCTACACCTTC. It codes for CASSPRRGPGSNYGYTF.

The chain employs TRBV2 and TRBJ1-2, with D possibly being TRBD1 (6 bases). Germline CDR1 is SNHLY and CDR2 is FYNNEI. Between the trimmed V and J ends, which lost 0 bases and 7 bases, there was a span of 15 bases. The CDR3 runs to 15 residues. CDR3 in DNA: TGTGCCAGCAGTGAAGCTCGAGGGGGGGGCCTTGGCTACACCTTC. It yields the protein CASSEARGGGLGYTF. The variable domain in full, with the rest retrieved from reference TRBV2 and TRBJ1-2, is EPEVTQTPSHQVTQMGQEVILRCVPISNHLYFYWYRQILGQKVEFLVSFYNNEISEKSEIFDDQFSVERPDGSNFTLKIRSTKLEDSAMYFCASSEARGGGLGYTFGSGTRLTVV.

V usage is TRBV27 and J usage is TRBJ1-1; no definite D call. The ends were cut back, 5 bases at V and 3 bases at J, with 13 bases in the middle. This CDR3 contains 14 residues. Germline CDR1 reads MNHEY; CDR2 reads SMNVEV (reference sequence). The CDR3 protein is CASSLLPGDTEAFF. The CDR3 DNA is TGTGCCAGCAGTCTCCTGCCCGGGGACACTGAAGCTTTCTTT.

CDR3 protein: CASSYGWTSVGNEQFF. The CDR3 nucleotides are TGTGCCAGCAGTTATGGATGGACTAGCGTCGGAAATGAGCAGTTCTTC. The rearrangement uses TRBV6-5 and TRBJ2-1; 9 bases align to TRBD2. Germline V gene sequence: CDR1 MNHEY, CDR2 SVGAGI. The CDR3 loop spans 16 amino acids. V gave up 3 bases and J gave up 7 bases; unmatched junction bases: 10.

V gene TRBV5-1 combines with J gene TRBJ1-1, with 7 bases aligning to TRBD1. Germline values: CDR1 SGHRS, CDR2 YFSETQ. The CDR3 runs 15 residues. Trimming cost V 2 bases and J 4 bases; bases outside gene matches: 8. Here the CDR3 reads CASSLQGYGGTEAFF. The CDR3 DNA sequence: TGCGCCAGCAGCTTACAGGGGTACGGAGGCACTGAAGCTTTCTTT.

This clone was recorded once. CDR3 coding DNA: TGTGCCAGCAGTTACTCGACTGGACAGGGTCACACTGAAGCTTTCTTT. Residues: CASSYSTGQGHTEAFF. The chain joins TRBV6-5 to TRBJ1-1, with TRBD1 identical over 8 bases. Germline loops: CDR1 MNHEY, CDR2 SVGAGI. The CDR3 sequence is 16 residues long. The V segment lost 0 bases and the J segment 3 bases; nucleotides outside the gene matches: 6.

The chain carries TRBV27 and TRBJ1-4; TRBD1 is a possible D gene (6 bases). Germline-derived CDR1 and CDR2 are MNHEY and SMNVEV (reference sequence). CDR3 length: 14 residues. Trimming cost V 3 bases and J 5 bases, with 10 bases left between them. CDR3 sequence reads: CASSFYRENEKLFF. CDR3 DNA sequence: TGTGCCAGCAGTTTCTACAGGGAGAATGAAAAACTGTTTTTT.

V is TRBV19 and J is TRBJ1-2; 9 bases agree with TRBD1. Per the germline V gene, CDR1 is LNHDA and CDR2 is SQIVND (reference sequence). The CDR3 covers 14 residues. J lost 1 base, V lost 8 bases, and 5 bases had no gene match. The CDR3 DNA sequence: TGTGCCAGTGCGGGGACAGGGTTTAACTATGGCTACACCTTC. Translation gives CASAGTGFNYGYTF.

V and J are TRBV29-1 and TRBJ1-2; D gene ambiguous. V was shortened by 4 bases and J by 5 bases, with 17 bases between the two germline ends. The CDR3 has 14 amino acids. Germline CDR1 reads SQVTM; CDR2 reads ANQGSEA. CDR3 loop: CSVVATVFPYGYTF. For the CDR3, the DNA is TGCAGCGTTGTTGCAACGGTGTTCCCTTATGGCTACACCTTC.

This rearrangement joins TRBV10-1 to TRBJ1-2; D is unresolved. V lost 0 bases, J lost 7 bases, and 9 bases lay in between. This CDR3 has 13 residues. CDR1 is WNHNN and CDR2 is SYGVQD in the germline V gene (reference sequence). The CDR3 bases are TGCGCCAGCAGTGAGTCAGGAGTCGCTGGCTACACCTTC. It translates to CASSESGVAGYTF.

This clone has a handful of counts. This chain connects TRBV6-5 to TRBJ1-1, with a tentative D call TRBD1 (5 bases). CDR3 length: 13 residues. Trimming removed 0 bases at V and 7 bases at J, with 9 bases between. Germline V gives CDR1 MNHEY, CDR2 SVGAGI. The CDR3 spells CASSYSIDSEAFF. The CDR3 region has the DNA TGTGCCAGCAGTTACTCGATTGACAGTGAAGCTTTCTTT.

V is TRBV27 and J is TRBJ2-1; D is possibly TRBD1 (6 bases). This CDR3 has 13 residues. Trimming stripped 6 bases from V and 4 bases from J, with 10 bases between. The V gene's germline CDR1 is MNHEY and CDR2 SMNVEV (reference sequence). CDR3 in amino acids: CASRRGTYNEQFF. The CDR3 DNA is TGTGCCAGCAGAAGGGGGACGTACAATGAGCAGTTCTTC.